The clone carrying this T cell receptor (beta chain) came up many times. As yet, its antigen is unknown. Assay used: immunoSEQ multiplex PCR; TCRdb lists only in-frame clones, some missing. The data list tens of thousands of clones, none observed once; approximately 3.5% falls to the top ten. This record belongs to a study of T cell clonality in common variable immunodeficiency. Study results and caveats: CVID patient heterogeneity limited repertoire-clinical complication correlations. CVID subjects had higher TCRbeta clonality than healthy controls, most marked in about a third.

Patients and controls were mostly of Caucasian heritage. This clonotype originated in a person aged 18 to 75 in good health. Input material: peripheral blood mononuclear cells.

CDR3 bases read: TGTGCCAGCAGCAATGAGAACCCCTCGGGGTCACCC. It is translated as CASSNENPSGSP. The full-length CDR3 reads as CASSNENPSGSPLHF. V usage is TRBV12-3 or TRBV12-4 and J usage is TRBJ1-6, with D uncertain. From the germline J gene comes the end of the CDR3, since the read stops 3 residues before it. The CDR3 covers 15 residues. Between the trimmed V and J ends, which lost 6 bases and 10 bases, there was a span of 19 bases.